This T cell receptor beta chain was captured by sequencing in a study of T cell repertoires in cytomegalovirus infection. This clonotype was recorded once. Trimming removed 6 bases at V and 0 bases at J, with 16 bases between. Germline values: CDR1 SGHNT, CDR2 YYREEE (reference sequence). This CDR3 spans 16 amino acids. TCRdb used MiXCR to reprocess the reads, holding one entry per CDR3 protein. The sample consists of 450,000 to 550,000 distinct CDR3 sequences, 15% to 20% of them appearing once. The TCR sequence derives from a human donor in good health (CMV status not recorded). Some clones in this sample may be carry-over from other donors' samples. V and J are TRBV5-4 and TRBJ1-3; tentatively, D is TRBD1 (5 bases). The sample comprised CD8+ T cells from PBMCs. CDR3 in DNA: TGTGCCAGCACCAGGACACCCCGGAGCTCTGGAAACACCATATATTTT. This translates into CASTRTPRSSGNTIYF.